Below are 22 T cell receptor beta chains sequenced from a single sample in a study of T cells after yellow fever vaccination. MiXCR, applied by TCRdb to the 5' RACE reads, yields one record per CDR3 protein. This sample has 450,000 to 550,000 distinct CDR3 sequences; 21% occur once, and the top ten carry 15% to 20%. The specimen comprised PBMCs, sampled more than 20 days after the first yellow fever vaccination. These receptor sequences come from a man aged 18 to 35 who received the YFV17D yellow fever vaccine.

The J gene is TRBJ2-1, the V gene TRBV12-3 or TRBV12-4, with TRBD2 as a possible D gene (5 bases). The CDR3 has 13 amino acids. V dropped 6 bases and J dropped 8 bases, with 14 bases sitting between them. The CDR3 DNA follows: TGTGCCAGCAGACACCTGAGGGTACATGAGCAGTTCTTC. As protein: CASRHLRVHEQFF.

The chain links TRBV9 to TRBJ2-1; D possibly uses TRBD1 or TRBD2 (6 bases each). V was cut by 0 bases and J by 4 bases, with 11 bases left in between. The germline V gene has CDR1 SGDLS and CDR2 YYNGEE. This CDR3 contains 15 residues. The CDR3 region has the DNA TGTGCCAGCAGCGTAGGCGGGACAAGTTACAATGAGCAGTTCTTC. This sequence encodes CASSVGGTSYNEQFF.

About this clonotype: A junction boundary mismatches the germline segment, possibly from a read error. The J gene is TRBJ1-2, the V gene TRBV7-7; D not certain. The germline gives CDR1 SSHAT, CDR2 FNYEAQ (reference sequence). The CDR3 is 18 amino acids. The CDR3 nucleotides read TGTGCTAGCACCTTAGGTTTCGGTACGGCAGCCAGTCCCTATGGCTACACCTTC. Encoded protein: CASTLGFGTAASPYGYTF.

This clonotype occurred once. The gene calls are TRBV7-7 and TRBJ2-3; 9 positions agree with TRBD2. CDR3 length equals 14 residues. The J segment lost 10 bases and the V segment lost 8 bases, leaving 13 bases of the junction unmatched. Germline CDR1 SSHAT, CDR2 FNYEAQ (reference sequence). CDR3 sequence (DNA): TGTGCCAGCCCACAGCGGGGGGTCGACCTTGCGCAGTATTTT. Protein sequence: CASPQRGVDLAQYF.

This clonotype was recorded a few times. The chain uses TRBV4-1 and TRBJ1-4, with D possibly matching TRBD1 (5 bases). Germline loops: CDR1 MGHRA, CDR2 YSYEKL. The CDR3 runs to 14 residues. The ends were cut back, 4 bases at V and 7 bases at J, with 13 bases in the middle. In nucleotides, the CDR3 is TGCGCCAGCAGCCCCGCCAGCGGGGGTGAAAAACTGTTTTTT. Amino acids: CASSPASGGEKLFF.

The rearrangement joins TRBV7-3 to TRBJ2-3, with no clear D. V lost 2 bases to trimming and J lost 4 bases, with 7 bases between them. This CDR3 contains 13 residues. Germline V lookup: CDR1 SGHTA, CDR2 FQGTGA. This CDR3 reads CASSLWAADTQYF. CDR3 sequence (DNA): TGTGCCAGCAGCTTATGGGCAGCAGATACGCAGTATTTT. The full variable domain, rest sourced from reference TRBV7-3 and TRBJ2-3, is GAGVSQTPSNKVTEKGKYVELRCDPISGHTALYWYRQSLGQGPEFLIYFQGTGAADDSGLPNDRFFAVRPEGSVSTLKIQRTERGDSAVYLCASSLWAADTQYFGPGTRLTVL.

The V gene is TRBV18, the J gene TRBJ2-5; D gene unclear. Germline CDR1 is KGHSH and CDR2 is LQKENI. The CDR3 consists of 17 residues. Trimming left V 5 bases short and J 4 bases short, with 23 bases between. The CDR3 DNA follows: TGTGCCAGCTCAGCGTTTGGTGTTAGCTGGGAAAGAGAGACCCAGTACTTC. This gives the protein CASSAFGVSWERETQYF.

J is TRBJ1-2 and V is TRBV5-6, with D possibly TRBD1 on 6 matching bases. This CDR3 is built from 14 residues. Looked up from germline, CDR1 is SGHDT and CDR2 is YYEEEE. V lost 4 bases, J lost 8 bases, and 18 bases lay in between. The CDR3 here is CASSRGGGVQGYTF. The CDR3 coding sequence is TGTGCCAGCAGCCGTGGGGGGGGCGTGCAAGGCTACACCTTC.

A few counts support this clonotype. The V gene is TRBV30, the J gene TRBJ1-5; TRBD1 matches at 7 bases. Germline CDR1 GTSNPN, CDR2 SVGIG (reference sequence). The CDR3 contains 14 residues. The V gene end was trimmed by 1 base and the J gene end by 4 bases; junction bases not matched to a gene: 4. CDR3 DNA sequence: TGTGCCTGGAGTGCTGGGACAGTTAATCAGCCCCAGCATTTT. Translating it yields CAWSAGTVNQPQHF.

The table lists this clonotype with a few counts. The J gene is TRBJ1-1, the V gene TRBV5-5; D possibly corresponds to TRBD1 (5 bases). The CDR3 contains 16 residues. Trimming took off 4 bases at V and 3 bases at J, with 19 bases between the two ends. In germline, CDR1 is SGHKS, CDR2 YYEKEE (reference sequence). CDR3 DNA: TGTGCCAGCAGCGTGGGACCTCGTGGCGGGGACACTGAAGCTTTCTTT. Translating gives CASSVGPRGGDTEAFF.

This clonotype was observed a handful of times. The CDR3 nucleotides read TGCGCCAGCAGCCTGCCTAGCGGGGGACAACTTAACAATGAGCAGTTCTTC. This sequence encodes CASSLPSGGQLNNEQFF. The V gene is TRBV5-1, the J gene TRBJ2-1; 10 bases align to TRBD2. The length of the CDR3 is 17 residues. After removal of 4 bases from V and 5 bases from J, the junction contained 12 bases not matched to a gene. CDR1 and CDR2 from the germline V gene are SGHRS and YFSETQ. Based on the CDR3 plus reference TRBV5-1 and TRBJ2-1, the full variable domain is KAGVTQTPRYLIKTRGQQVTLSCSPISGHRSVSWYQQTPGQGLQFLFEYFSETQRNKGNFPGRFSGRQFSNSRSEMNVSTLELGDSALYLCASSLPSGGQLNNEQFFGPGTRLTVL.

The chain uses TRBV18 and TRBJ2-2; a weak D match, TRBD1 (7 bases). The CDR3 is made up of 15 amino acids. V shed 4 bases and J shed 1 base, with 10 bases lying between them. Germline CDR1 reads KGHSH; CDR2 reads LQKENI. CDR3 DNA sequence: TGTGCCAGCTCACGACAGGGACTGAACACCGGGGAGCTGTTTTTT. Its protein product is CASSRQGLNTGELFF.

The chain carries TRBV20-1 and TRBJ1-1; 9 positions agree with TRBD1. CDR3 length: 14 residues. The trim removed 3 bases at V and 0 bases at J, leaving 2 bases unmatched. The V gene's germline CDR1 is DFQATT and CDR2 SNEGSKA (reference sequence). In nucleotides, the CDR3 is TGCAGTGCTAGGCGACAGGGGGTGAACACTGAAGCTTTCTTT. It is translated as CSARRQGVNTEAFF.

This clonotype has a handful of counts. This sequence joins TRBV20-1 and TRBJ2-4; 10 bases align to TRBD1. Germline loops: CDR1 DFQATT, CDR2 SNEGSKA (reference sequence). J lost 4 bases, V lost 3 bases, and 6 bases had no gene match. CDR3 length equals 15 residues. The CDR3 DNA is TGCAGTGCTAGGTACCCGGGACAGGGGAAAAACATTCAGTACTTC. This codes for CSARYPGQGKNIQYF.

This clonotype has only a few counts. The chain uses TRBV15 and TRBJ1-5; D is perhaps TRBD1 (5 bases). This CDR3 spans 13 amino acids. Trimming removed 4 bases at V and 2 bases at J, with 6 bases between. The germline CDR1 and CDR2 sequences are LNHNV and YYDKDF (reference sequence). The CDR3, as DNA: TGTGCCACCAGCAAGACAGGCAATCAGCCCCAGCATTTT. Protein sequence: CATSKTGNQPQHF. Full variable domain (remainder filled in from reference TRBV15 and TRBJ1-5): DAMVIQNPRYQVTQFGKPVTLSCSQTLNHNVMYWYQQKSSQAPKLLFHYYDKDFNNEADTPDNFQSRRPNTSFCFLDIRSPGLGDTAMYLCATSKTGNQPQHFGDGTRLSIL.

The V and J genes are TRBV24-1 and TRBJ2-3, with 9 bases aligning to TRBD1. The CDR3 totals 19 residues. Germline V gene sequence: CDR1 KGHDR, CDR2 SFDVKD. With V trimmed by 5 bases and J by 3 bases, 17 bases remained unmatched. The CDR3 bases are TGTGCCACCAGTGGTCCAACCCCAAACAGGGGGCTTCCTACAGATACGCAGTATTTT. Encoded protein: CATSGPTPNRGLPTDTQYF.

This clonotype came up a few times. The gene calls are TRBV4-1 and TRBJ2-7; the D is unclear. The CDR3 length is 14 residues. Germline CDR1 and CDR2: MGHRA and YSYEKL. V was cut by 1 base and J by 1 base, with 8 bases left in between. The CDR3 reads CASSQVAGSYEQYV. The CDR3, as DNA: TGCGCCAGCAGCCAAGTGGCAGGTTCCTACGAGCAGTACGTC.

This clonotype was seen a few times. V gene TRBV10-2 combines with J gene TRBJ2-1, with D possibly being TRBD1 or TRBD2 (6 bases each). The CDR3 has 13 amino acids. Between the trimmed V and J ends, which lost 10 bases and 7 bases, there was a span of 17 bases. The germline V gene encodes CDR1 WSHSY and CDR2 SAAADI. In DNA form, the CDR3 reads TGCGCCACCAACCCGGGGGCGGCAAATGAGCAGTTCTTC. Translated: CATNPGAANEQFF.

The rearrangement uses TRBV7-2 and TRBJ2-3, with D tentatively TRBD1 or TRBD2 (5 bases each). The ends were cut back, 5 bases at V and 3 bases at J, with 12 bases in the middle. The CDR3 is 14 residues long. The germline gives CDR1 SGHTA, CDR2 FQGNSA. The CDR3, as DNA: TGTGCCAGCAGCCCCGACGAGGGGACAGATACGCAGTATTTT. It encodes CASSPDEGTDTQYF.

This clonotype occurred a few times. This chain joins TRBV4-1 and TRBJ1-1; D is unresolved. V was pared by 9 bases and J by 0 bases, with 17 bases between. Germline V gene data show CDR1 as MGHRA and CDR2 as YSYEKL. The CDR3 length is 15 residues. The CDR3 protein is CASTLPGEMNTEAFF. Written as DNA, the CDR3 is TGCGCCAGTACTCTTCCCGGGGAAATGAACACTGAAGCTTTCTTT.

This clonotype was observed a few times. The rearrangement uses TRBV2 and TRBJ2-1, with TRBD2 identical over 7 bases. The CDR3 runs to 15 residues. CDR1 SNHLY and CDR2 FYNNEI come from the germline V gene. Losses at the gene ends were 8 bases for V and 7 bases for J; bases not matched to a gene: 14. This CDR3 is CASGGGGGSLNEQFF. Written as DNA, the CDR3 is TGTGCCAGCGGGGGTGGGGGGGGGTCCTTGAATGAGCAGTTCTTC.

The chain carries TRBV26 and TRBJ1-5. TRBV26 is recorded as a pseudogene. The CDR3 has 17 amino acids. The CDR3 here is CASSSSTQEYSNQPQHF. The CDR3 nucleotides are TGTGCCAGCAGCTCATCGACCCAAGAATATAGCAATCAGCCCCAGCATTTT.